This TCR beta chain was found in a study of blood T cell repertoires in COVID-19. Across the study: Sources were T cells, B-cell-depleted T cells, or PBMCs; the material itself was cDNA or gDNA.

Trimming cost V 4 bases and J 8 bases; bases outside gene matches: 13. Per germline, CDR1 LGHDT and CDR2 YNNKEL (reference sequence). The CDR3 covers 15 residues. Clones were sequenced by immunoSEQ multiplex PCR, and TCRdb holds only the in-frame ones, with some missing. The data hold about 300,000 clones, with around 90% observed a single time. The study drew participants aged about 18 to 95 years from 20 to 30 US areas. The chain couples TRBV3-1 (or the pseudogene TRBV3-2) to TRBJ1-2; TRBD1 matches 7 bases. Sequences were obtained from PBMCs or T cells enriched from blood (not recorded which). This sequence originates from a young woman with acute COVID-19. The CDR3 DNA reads TGTGCCAGCAGCCCGAGACGGGCAGGGGGTCGAGGCTACACCTTC. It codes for CASSPRRAGGRGYTF.